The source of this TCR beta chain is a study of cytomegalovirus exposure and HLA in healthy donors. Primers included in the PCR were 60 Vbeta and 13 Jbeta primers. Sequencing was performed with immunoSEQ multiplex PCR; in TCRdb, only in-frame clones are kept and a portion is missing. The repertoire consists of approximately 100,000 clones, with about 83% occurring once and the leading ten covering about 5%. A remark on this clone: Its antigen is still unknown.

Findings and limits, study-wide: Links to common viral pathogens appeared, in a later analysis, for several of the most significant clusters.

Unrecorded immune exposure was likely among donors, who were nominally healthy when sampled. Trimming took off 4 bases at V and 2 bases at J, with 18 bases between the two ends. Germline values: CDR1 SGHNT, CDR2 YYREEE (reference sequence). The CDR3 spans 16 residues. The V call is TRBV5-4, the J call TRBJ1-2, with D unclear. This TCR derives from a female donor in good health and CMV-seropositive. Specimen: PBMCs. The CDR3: CASSRLGPPENYGYTF. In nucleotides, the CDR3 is TGTGCCAGCAGCAGACTAGGACCGCCCGAGAACTATGGCTACACCTTC.